Shown below are 13 T cell receptor beta chains from a single sample sequenced in a study of T cell clones after liver transplantation. Profiling relied on immunoSEQ multiplex PCR, and the TCRdb table lists in-frame clones only, not all of them. The sample lists around 100,000 clones; 80% to 85% were seen once. The sample consisted of CD4+ T cells from blood, taken before liver transplant. These receptors were collected from a human donor who received a liver transplant.

This rearrangement joins TRBV4-1 to TRBJ2-5; no reliable D call. The V gene lost 0 bases and the J gene lost 5 bases, with 10 bases spanning the gap. CDR1 is MGHRA, CDR2 YSYEKL, per germline. The CDR3 consists of 14 residues. The DNA for the CDR3 is TGCGCCAGCAGCCAAGATTCTTCCGGGGAGACCCAGTACTTC. This sequence encodes CASSQDSSGETQYF.

The rearrangement joins TRBV11-2 to TRBJ2-2; 7 bases map to TRBD2. Germline-derived CDR1 and CDR2 are SGHAT and FQNNGV. The CDR3 totals 12 residues. Trimming at V came to 5 bases and at J to 6 bases, leaving 0 bases not matched to a gene. The DNA of the CDR3 is TGTGCCAGCAGCCGGGGGGCCGGGGAGCTGTTTTTT. Amino acids: CASSRGAGELFF.

The chain uses TRBV7-7 and TRBJ2-5; the D gene is possibly TRBD2 (6 bases). V gave up 6 bases and J gave up 2 bases, with 13 bases separating them. Per the germline V gene, CDR1 is SSHAT and CDR2 is FNYEAQ (reference sequence). The CDR3 totals 14 residues. This CDR3 reads CASSSGRVQETQYF. The CDR3 DNA reads as TGTGCCAGCAGTTCCGGGAGAGTGCAAGAGACCCAGTACTTC.

This clone showed up just once. V gene TRBV6-1 combines with J gene TRBJ1-5; no firm D call. In germline, CDR1 is MNHNS, CDR2 SASEGT. The CDR3 covers 13 residues. The CDR3 DNA is TGTGCGATCCAGGCATATAGCAATCAGCCCCAGCATTTT. Translating it yields CAIQAYSNQPQHF.

This sequence joins TRBV28 and TRBJ2-7; D may be TRBD2 (7 bases). Trimming removed 2 bases from V and 7 bases from J, with 15 bases in between. The CDR3 is 14 residues long. CDR1 is MDHEN and CDR2 is SYDVKM in the germline V gene. CDR3 region: CASSLGGGSGEQYF. The CDR3 nucleotides read TGTGCCAGCAGTTTAGGCGGGGGCTCGGGGGAGCAGTACTTC.

The chain couples TRBV7-3 to TRBJ2-2; perhaps D is TRBD1 or TRBD2 (5 bases each). V lost 5 bases to trimming and J lost 0 bases, with 13 bases between them. Germline CDR1 and CDR2: SGHTA and FQGTGA. The CDR3 has 16 residues. Here the CDR3 reads CASSPNGAANTGELFF. The CDR3, as DNA: TGTGCCAGCAGCCCGAACGGGGCCGCGAACACCGGGGAGCTGTTTTTT.

The V and J genes are TRBV5-1 and TRBJ2-1, with D unresolved. This CDR3 is built from 13 residues. Germline V CDR1 and CDR2: SGHRS, YFSETQ. V gave up 4 bases and J gave up 4 bases, with 9 bases separating them. The CDR3 spells CASSTPEYNEQFF. The CDR3, as DNA: TGCGCCAGCAGCACCCCAGAGTACAATGAGCAGTTCTTC.

J is TRBJ2-5 and V is TRBV2; the D gene is possibly TRBD2 (6 bases). Germline V gives CDR1 SNHLY, CDR2 FYNNEI. The CDR3 extends over 13 amino acids. With 4 bases removed from V and 4 bases from J, the gap between germline ends came to 10 bases. CDR3: CASSVYGGETQYF. The CDR3, as DNA: TGTGCCAGCAGTGTCTACGGGGGAGAGACCCAGTACTTC.

V is TRBV20-1 and J is TRBJ1-2; D gene unclear. This CDR3 is built from 10 residues. Germline CDR1 DFQATT, CDR2 SNEGSKA (reference sequence). V lost 7 bases and J 8 bases, leaving 11 bases between the germline ends. The CDR3 protein is CSGVENGYTF. In DNA, the CDR3 is TGCAGTGGGGTGGAAAACGGCTACACCTTC.

The chain carries TRBV19 and TRBJ1-2; 8 nucleotides align to TRBD1. The CDR3 totals 13 residues. Germline-derived CDR1 and CDR2 are LNHDA and SQIVND (reference sequence). V trimming: 6 bases; J trimming: 0 bases; junction bases outside the gene matches: 0. The CDR3 DNA follows: TGTGCCAGTAGGGGACAGGCTAACTATGGCTACACCTTC. This codes for CASRGQANYGYTF.

The gene calls are TRBV27 and TRBJ2-2; no clear D. V shed 4 bases and J shed 0 bases, with 9 bases lying between them. This CDR3 spans 15 amino acids. Per the germline V gene, CDR1 is MNHEY and CDR2 is SMNVEV (reference sequence). CDR3 amino acids: CASSSDPPNTGELFF. CDR3 coding DNA: TGTGCCAGCAGTTCGGATCCCCCGAACACCGGGGAGCTGTTTTTT.

The chain has TRBV20-1 and TRBJ2-2, with D unresolved. Germline V CDR1 and CDR2: DFQATT, SNEGSKA (reference sequence). The CDR3 runs 11 residues. V lost 7 bases, J lost 7 bases, and 10 bases lay in between. CDR3 region: CSVTDGGELFF. In DNA, the CDR3 is TGCAGTGTTACTGACGGCGGGGAGCTGTTTTTT.

The V and J genes are TRBV5-1 and TRBJ2-1, with a weak D call TRBD2 (5 bases). Germline CDR1 reads SGHRS; CDR2 reads YFSETQ. The CDR3 loop spans 14 amino acids. Deletions cut 6 bases from V and 9 bases from J, with 19 bases between. DNA for the CDR3: TGCGCCAGCACCCAGGCCCCGCCCCGGGGTGAGCAGTTCTTC. This translates into CASTQAPPRGEQFF.